A selection of T cell receptor beta chains follows, all from one sample in a study of blood T cell repertoires in COVID-19. Some clones are missing from TCRdb's copy, which holds only in-frame ones; the method was immunoSEQ multiplex PCR. Of under 300,000 clones in the sample, 75% to 90% were seen once. Sequencing was performed on peripheral blood. The receptors here all came from a woman in her 70s with COVID-19, enrolled during active disease. CDR3s include the opening cysteine and the closing phenylalanine or tryptophan. The D gene is left open where the match is weak. Not all rows give a size; the values are once, few, many and, for expanded clones, a class.

V,size,J,D,CDR3,DNA
TRBV29-1,-,TRBJ1-4,-,CSGRDGANEKLFF,TGCAGCGGGCGGGACGGGGCTAATGAAAAACTGTTTTTT
TRBV3-1/TRBV3-2,once,TRBJ2-2,-,CASSQDLGRTGELFF,TGTGCCAGCAGCCAAGATCTAGGCAGAACCGGGGAGCTGTTTTTT
TRBV27,-,TRBJ1-1,TRBD1,CASSLGQGSGEAFF,TGTGCCAGCAGTTTAGGACAGGGATCTGGTGAAGCTTTCTTT
TRBV5-6,-,TRBJ1-2,TRBD1,CASSTNPGQKNYGYTF,TGTGCCAGCAGTACGAACCCGGGACAGAAAAACTATGGCTACACCTTC
TRBV11-3,-,TRBJ1-6,TRBD1,CASSSTGERNSPLHF,TGTGCCAGCAGCTCGACAGGGGAGAGAAATTCACCCCTCCACTTT
TRBV6-5,-,TRBJ1-5,-,CASSDSGRVDQPQHF,TGTGCCAGCAGTGACTCAGGGCGGGTGGATCAGCCCCAGCATTTT
TRBV30,-,TRBJ2-5,-,CAWRGESRNRETQYF,TGTGCCTGGAGGGGAGAGAGTAGGAATCGAGAGACCCAGTACTTC
TRBV5-1,once,TRBJ1-4,-,CASSLGRPTTNEKLFF,TGCGCCAGCAGCTTGGGCAGGCCTACAACTAATGAAAAACTGTTTTTT
TRBV15,-,TRBJ1-2,TRBD1,CATSPGGGGAVGYTF,TGTGCCACCAGCCCTGGAGGAGGGGGCGCGGTTGGCTACACCTTC
TRBV2,-,TRBJ1-2,TRBD1,CASQQGYYGYTF,TGTGCCAGCCAACAGGGGTACTATGGCTACACCTTC
TRBV27,-,TRBJ2-3,TRBD1,CASSPDRGTDTQYF,TGTGCCAGCAGCCCGGACAGGGGAACAGATACGCAGTATTTT
TRBV11-3,-,TRBJ2-3,TRBD2,CASSLGLAGGIATQYF,TGTGCCAGCAGCTTAGGACTAGCGGGGGGGATCGCTACGCAGTATTTT
TRBV18,-,TRBJ2-2,TRBD1,CASSPGTVNTGELFF,TGTGCCAGCTCACCCGGGACAGTGAACACCGGGGAGCTGTTTTTT
TRBV4-1,-,TRBJ2-4,TRBD2,CASSQVAGGPTKNIQYF,TGCGCCAGCAGCCAAGTAGCGGGGGGGCCGACCAAAAACATTCAGTACTTC
TRBV7-9,-,TRBJ1-2,-,CASSQGQNGYTF,TGTGCCAGCAGCCAAGGACAGAATGGCTACACCTTC
TRBV27,-,TRBJ2-7,-,CASSPYLGGYEQYF,TGTGCCAGCAGTCCATATCTAGGGGGCTACGAGCAGTACTTC
TRBV6-5,-,TRBJ1-2,TRBD1,CASKRRVGTGGYTF,TGTGCCAGCAAACGGAGAGTGGGGACAGGGGGCTACACCTTC
TRBV2,few,TRBJ2-2,-,CASTGLGGWGTGELFF,TGTGCCAGCACGGGCCTCGGGGGTTGGGGCACCGGGGAGCTGTTTTTT
TRBV18,-,TRBJ1-1,-,CASSPRGRGVQEAFF,TGTGCCAGCTCACCTCGGGGGAGGGGTGTACAGGAAGCTTTCTTT
TRBV30,once,TRBJ2-5,-,CAWALWRGRTEETQYF,TGTGCCTGGGCCCTCTGGAGGGGACGAACGGAAGAGACCCAGTACTTC
TRBV18,-,TRBJ1-3,-,CASSPTNGNTIYF,TGTGCCAGCTCACCAACTAATGGAAACACCATATATTTT
TRBV11-2,few,TRBJ1-1,TRBD1,CASSLDRDTEAFF,TGTGCCAGCAGCCTGGACAGGGACACTGAAGCTTTCTTT
TRBV19,-,TRBJ2-5,-,CASSAVLGHRGGETQYF,TGTGCCAGTAGCGCAGTGTTGGGACACAGGGGAGGAGAGACCCAGTACTTC
TRBV15,-,TRBJ1-2,TRBD1,CATSRFGTGEDGYTF,TGTGCCACCAGCAGATTCGGGACAGGGGAGGATGGCTACACCTTC
TRBV7-2,-,TRBJ1-2,TRBD1,CASSLNLGGQYGYTF,TGTGCCAGCAGCTTAAATCTGGGGGGACAGTACGGCTACACCTTC
TRBV18,few,TRBJ1-3,-,CASSPPEAGPRGGNTIYF,TGTGCCAGCTCACCACCGGAAGCGGGGCCCCGGGGTGGAAACACCATATATTTT
TRBV6-5,-,TRBJ1-2,TRBD1,CASRRQGAGGYTF,TGTGCCAGCAGAAGACAGGGGGCGGGGGGCTACACCTTC
TRBV6-5,-,TRBJ2-1,-,CASSRHNDNEQFF,TGTGCCAGCAGTCGACACAACGACAATGAGCAGTTCTTC
TRBV11-2,-,TRBJ1-2,-,CASVPRANYGYTF,TGTGCCAGCGTCCCACGGGCTAACTATGGCTACACCTTC
TRBV5-6,few,TRBJ1-4,-,CASSPGTGWEYEKLFF,TGTGCCAGCAGCCCCGGTACAGGGTGGGAGTATGAAAAACTGTTTTTT
TRBV28,-,TRBJ2-7,TRBD1,CASSFRGDRGPEQYF,TGTGCCAGCAGTTTTCGAGGGGACAGGGGGCCCGAGCAGTACTTC
TRBV5-4,-,TRBJ2-2,-,CASSLRTRGPGELFF,TGTGCCAGCAGCTTGAGAACAAGGGGCCCCGGGGAGCTGTTTTTT
TRBV5-1,many,TRBJ1-6,TRBD1,CASSLQGENSPLHF,TGCGCCAGCAGCTTACAGGGGGAGAATTCACCCCTCCACTTT
TRBV9,-,TRBJ2-2,TRBD1,CASSFSGQGISTNTGELFF,TGTGCCAGCAGCTTTTCGGGACAGGGAATTTCTACGAACACCGGGGAGCTGTTTTTT
TRBV29-1,once,TRBJ2-7,TRBD1,CSAVTGYEQYF,TGCAGCGCCGTGACAGGGTACGAGCAGTACTTC
TRBV13,once,TRBJ2-1,TRBD2,CASSFLSGGDDNEQFF,TGTGCCAGCAGCTTCTTAAGCGGGGGGGATGACAATGAGCAGTTCTTC